The 29 T cell receptor beta chains reported below all come from one sample, sequenced in a study of OX40 agonist ivuxolimab in advanced cancers. Assay: immunoSEQ multiplex PCR; the TCRdb copy retains only in-frame clones and omits some. Altogether under 30,000 clones are present, around four fifths being singletons, with the ten largest covering around 13%. The starting material was CD4+ or CD8+ T cells sorted from blood, obtained in a trial of the OX40 agonist ivuxolimab. Receptor source: an adult with an advanced solid tumor such as melanoma, head and neck, liver or kidney cancer.

This clone was seen once. The V call is TRBV5-4, the J call TRBJ1-6; D not certain. Trimming took off 5 bases at V and 7 bases at J, with 7 bases between the two ends. The CDR3 loop spans 12 amino acids. Germline CDR1 and CDR2: SGHNT and YYREEE (reference sequence). In DNA, the CDR3 is TGTGCCAGCAGGTACGGAAATTCACCCCTCCACTTT. It codes for CASRYGNSPLHF. Based on the CDR3 plus reference TRBV5-4 and TRBJ1-6, the full variable domain is ETGVTQSPTHLIKTRGQQVTLRCSSQSGHNTVSWYQQALGQGPQFIFQYYREEENGRGNFPPRFSGLQFPNYSSELNVNALELDDSALYLCASRYGNSPLHFGNGTRLTVT.

CDR3 nucleotides: TGTGCCAGCAGTTCCGCCTACGAGCAGTACTTC. This gives the protein CASSSAYEQYF. The chain has TRBV7-2 and TRBJ2-7, with D unclear. The CDR3 runs to 11 residues. Germline V lookup: CDR1 SGHTA, CDR2 FQGNSA. Trimming left V 6 bases short and J 2 bases short, with 5 bases between.

The chain has TRBV9 and TRBJ1-6; a possible D gene is TRBD1 (6 bases). The V gene's germline CDR1 is SGDLS and CDR2 YYNGEE. V shed 0 bases and J shed 6 bases, with 10 bases lying between them. The CDR3 is made up of 15 amino acids. CDR3 DNA sequence: TGTGCCAGCAGCGTAGAGACAGGCATTAATTCACCCCTCCACTTT. Translated: CASSVETGINSPLHF. The entire variable domain, with the rest obtained from reference TRBV9 and TRBJ1-6, is as follows: DSGVTQTPKHLITATGQRVTLRCSPRSGDLSVYWYQQSLDQGLQFLIQYYNGEERAKGNILERFSAQQFPDLHSELNLSSLELGDSALYFCASSVETGINSPLHFGNGTRLTVT.

The chain is built from TRBV6-5 and TRBJ1-1; no clear D. Between the trimmed V and J ends, which lost 9 bases and 3 bases, there was a span of 11 bases. The CDR3 runs to 12 residues. Germline CDR1 is MNHEY and CDR2 is SVGAGI. CDR3 region: CASGPDHTEAFF. The CDR3 nucleotides read TGTGCCAGTGGCCCGGACCACACTGAAGCTTTCTTT.

V and J are TRBV9 and TRBJ2-3, with D tentatively TRBD2 (6 bases). CDR1 SGDLS and CDR2 YYNGEE come from the germline V gene. The V gene lost 0 bases and the J gene lost 2 bases, with 13 bases spanning the gap. The CDR3 contains 16 residues. CDR3 amino acids: CASSVAGTLDTDTQYF. In nucleotides, the CDR3 is TGTGCCAGCAGCGTAGCGGGGACTCTGGACACAGATACGCAGTATTTT. The whole variable domain, filled in from reference TRBV9 and TRBJ2-3, reads DSGVTQTPKHLITATGQRVTLRCSPRSGDLSVYWYQQSLDQGLQFLIQYYNGEERAKGNILERFSAQQFPDLHSELNLSSLELGDSALYFCASSVAGTLDTDTQYFGPGTRLTVL.

V is TRBV23-1 and J is TRBJ1-5; 8 positions match TRBD1. TRBV23-1 is identified as an open reading frame with a role that is uncertain. The V and J ends lost 10 bases and 11 bases, in that order; junction bases with no gene match: 13. The CDR3 consists of 13 residues. CDR3 residues: CAIRRQGSTAQHF. CDR3 bases: TGCGCCATCAGAAGACAGGGGTCGACAGCCCAGCATTTT.

Notes on this clone: One junction end disagrees with the germline gene, perhaps due to a read error. The rearrangement uses TRBV6-5 and TRBJ2-7, with D tentatively TRBD1 or TRBD2 (6 bases each). CDR1 and CDR2 (germline): MNHEY, SVGAGI. CDR3 size: 14 residues. The CDR3 DNA reads as TGTGCCGGCAGTTACGTGAGGGGGGCCTACGAGCAGTACTTC. This sequence encodes CAGSYVRGAYEQYF.

The chain employs TRBV6-4 and TRBJ1-3, with a possible D match to TRBD1 (5 bases). Germline assignment: CDR1 MRHNA and CDR2 SNTAGT. The CDR3 runs 16 residues. Between the trimmed V and J ends, which lost 5 bases and 0 bases, there was a span of 14 bases. As DNA, the CDR3 is TGTGCCAGCAGTCGCTCGGGGCAGCTCTCTGGAAACACCATATATTTT. This sequence encodes CASSRSGQLSGNTIYF.

This clone has a handful of counts. The chain carries TRBV11-2 and TRBJ1-2; D is unclear. From germline, CDR1 is SGHAT and CDR2 FQNNGV. V lost 5 bases to trimming and J lost 2 bases, with 12 bases between them. The CDR3 spans 14 residues. DNA for the CDR3: TGTGCCAGCAGCCCCTTTGACACGAACTATGGCTACACCTTC. It translates to CASSPFDTNYGYTF.

This chain links TRBV7-8 with TRBJ2-7; 8 nucleotides agree with TRBD2. Germline CDR1 SGHVS, CDR2 FQNEAQ. The CDR3 covers 15 residues. The J segment lost 7 bases and the V segment lost 4 bases, leaving 12 bases of the junction unmatched. CDR3 bases: TGTGCCAGCAGCTCCCCCGGGACTAGTTCTCTTGAGCAGTACTTC. It specifies CASSSPGTSSLEQYF.

This clone has only one observation. The chain links TRBV4-1 to TRBJ2-7; TRBD1 might be the D (6 bases). The V gene lost 1 base and the J gene lost 2 bases, with 12 bases spanning the gap. Germline assignment: CDR1 MGHRA and CDR2 YSYEKL. This CDR3 comprises 15 residues. This CDR3 reads CASSQGAGATYEQYF. DNA of the CDR3: TGCGCCAGCAGCCAAGGCGCAGGGGCCACCTACGAGCAGTACTTC.

V is TRBV6-1 and J is TRBJ1-2, with D maybe TRBD1 (5 bases). V lost 0 bases to trimming and J lost 3 bases, with 8 bases between them. The CDR3 loop spans 14 amino acids. In germline, CDR1 is MNHNS, CDR2 SASEGT. As DNA, the CDR3 is TGTGCCAGCAGTGAAGCGCCCAGGGACTATGGCTACACCTTC. Translated: CASSEAPRDYGYTF.

This clone appeared a single time. V usage is TRBV9 and J usage is TRBJ1-2; D might be TRBD1 (6 bases). CDR3 size: 13 residues. V dropped 6 bases and J dropped 7 bases, with 16 bases sitting between them. Germline values: CDR1 SGDLS, CDR2 YYNGEE. The CDR3 DNA follows: TGTGCCAGCACCAAAGGGGGGGGCCGTGGCTACACCTTC. Translated: CASTKGGGRGYTF.

The V call is TRBV6-5, the J call TRBJ2-1; the D gene could be TRBD1 or TRBD2 (5 bases each). Germline V lookup: CDR1 MNHEY, CDR2 SVGAGI. Trimming removed 3 bases at V and 9 bases at J, with 6 bases between. The CDR3 loop spans 11 amino acids. The CDR3 region is CASSYGGEQFF. The CDR3 DNA follows: TGTGCCAGCAGTTATGGGGGTGAGCAGTTCTTC.

The CDR3 protein is CASSEGASNTEAFF. CDR3 DNA sequence: TGTGCCAGCAGCGAGGGGGCATCGAACACTGAAGCTTTCTTT. This chain connects TRBV9 to TRBJ1-1; 7 positions agree with TRBD1. The CDR3 runs to 14 residues. Trimming at V came to 3 bases and at J to 1 base, leaving 3 bases not matched to a gene. Germline CDR1 SGDLS, CDR2 YYNGEE. The complete variable domain, with remaining parts taken from reference TRBV9 and TRBJ1-1, reads DSGVTQTPKHLITATGQRVTLRCSPRSGDLSVYWYQQSLDQGLQFLIQYYNGEERAKGNILERFSAQQFPDLHSELNLSSLELGDSALYFCASSEGASNTEAFFGQGTRLTVV.

This CDR3 is CASIGPGGYEQYF. The CDR3 bases are TGTGCCAGCATCGGGCCCGGGGGCTACGAGCAGTACTTC. J is TRBJ2-7 and V is TRBV5-6; a possible D gene is TRBD2 (6 bases). Germline CDR1 reads SGHDT; CDR2 reads YYEEEE. This CDR3 is 13 amino acids long. V shed 6 bases and J shed 3 bases, with 13 bases lying between them.

The chain employs TRBV6-9 and TRBJ1-2; no definite D call. The V and J ends lost 6 bases and 4 bases respectively, with 18 bases between them. The CDR3 has 15 residues. Germline values: CDR1 MNHGY, CDR2 SVAAGI. The CDR3: CASSPTLVERYGYTF. For the CDR3, the DNA is TGTGCCAGCAGCCCTACACTGGTCGAACGCTATGGCTACACCTTC.

V is TRBV9 and J is TRBJ1-3; no clear D. Germline V gives CDR1 SGDLS, CDR2 YYNGEE. This CDR3 contains 14 residues. Trimming shortened V by 1 base and J by 3 bases, and 8 bases separated the two germline ends. The CDR3 here is CASSVTLFGNTIYF. CDR3 DNA: TGTGCCAGCAGCGTAACCCTGTTTGGAAACACCATATATTTT.

The J gene is TRBJ1-1, the V gene TRBV7-2, with 8 bases aligning to TRBD1. The length of the CDR3 is 15 residues. From germline, CDR1 is SGHTA and CDR2 FQGNSA. Germline trimming cut 5 bases from V and 3 bases from J; bases unmatched to any gene: 8. In DNA, the CDR3 is TGTGCCAGCAGCCCCATGACAGGGGCGGACACTGAAGCTTTCTTT. It encodes CASSPMTGADTEAFF.

By sample fraction, this clone is medium-sized. This chain connects TRBV10-3 to TRBJ2-3; tentatively, D is TRBD2 (5 bases). Germline-derived CDR1 and CDR2 are ENHRY and SYGVKD. The CDR3 sequence is 16 residues long. The V end was cut by 3 bases, the J end by 2 bases, with 15 bases between. In DNA form, the CDR3 reads TGTGCCATCAGTGAATATTCGACTACCTTCACAGATACGCAGTATTTT. It yields the protein CAISEYSTTFTDTQYF.

This clone was detected a few times. The chain couples TRBV7-9 to TRBJ1-1; 9 bases are a match to TRBD1. Germline assignment: CDR1 SEHNR and CDR2 FQNEAQ (reference sequence). This CDR3 has 15 residues. V was pared by 1 base and J by 3 bases, with 3 bases of the junction left unmatched. The CDR3 sequence: CASSLGTGADTEAFF. DNA of the CDR3: TGTGCCAGCAGCTTAGGGACAGGGGCGGACACTGAAGCTTTCTTT.

The chain combines TRBV6-6 with TRBJ2-7, with D uncertain. Looked up from germline, CDR1 is MNHNY and CDR2 is SVGAGI (reference sequence). Trimming removed 0 bases at V and 3 bases at J, with 12 bases between. The CDR3 sequence is 15 residues long. CDR3 region: CASSYSWARRYEQYF. The CDR3 DNA is TGTGCCAGCAGTTACTCCTGGGCACGTCGCTACGAGCAGTACTTC.

This clone was seen a single time. The V gene is TRBV9, the J gene TRBJ2-3, with a possible D match to TRBD2 (7 bases). Germline V lookup: CDR1 SGDLS, CDR2 YYNGEE. The V end lost 4 bases, the J end lost 6 bases, and 21 bases lay between the germline ends. The length of the CDR3 is 16 residues. In DNA form, the CDR3 reads TGTGCCAGCAGCCCTAGGGGGGGCGGCATGGTGGATACGCAGTATTTT. Its protein is CASSPRGGGMVDTQYF.

CDR3 residues: CSADRNPNYGYTF. The CDR3 nucleotides are TGCAGCGCCGACAGGAATCCTAACTATGGCTACACCTTC. The chain combines TRBV29-1 with TRBJ1-2; tentatively, D is TRBD1 (6 bases). The CDR3 extends over 13 amino acids. V lost 7 bases and J lost 0, with 12 bases in between. The germline CDR1 and CDR2 sequences are SQVTM and ANQGSEA.

The gene calls are TRBV9 and TRBJ2-7; the match to TRBD1 covers 7 bases. Germline V gene sequence: CDR1 SGDLS, CDR2 YYNGEE. This CDR3 comprises 15 residues. V was pared by 1 base and J by 0 bases, with 4 bases of the junction left unmatched. This CDR3 is CASSVSGTDSYEQYF. The CDR3 DNA is TGTGCCAGCAGCGTATCCGGGACAGACTCCTACGAGCAGTACTTC.

This clone was recorded only once. This chain connects TRBV9 to TRBJ2-1; 7 nucleotides align to TRBD2. Germline CDR1 SGDLS, CDR2 YYNGEE. J gave up 2 bases and V 4 bases, and 3 bases lay outside the gene matches. The CDR3 is made up of 14 amino acids. The CDR3 is CASSPSGAYNEQFF. The CDR3 coding sequence is TGTGCCAGCAGCCCGAGCGGGGCCTACAATGAGCAGTTCTTC.

The V gene is TRBV4-1, the J gene TRBJ2-1; D is possibly TRBD1 (6 bases). The ends were cut back, 0 bases at V and 9 bases at J, with 12 bases in the middle. Germline CDR1 MGHRA, CDR2 YSYEKL. The CDR3 spans 14 residues. CDR3: CASSQEYEGGEQFF. CDR3 sequence (DNA): TGCGCCAGCAGCCAAGAATACGAAGGGGGTGAGCAGTTCTTC.

The chain combines TRBV7-2 with TRBJ1-6; D remains ambiguous. The V and J ends lost 2 bases and 0 bases respectively, with 14 bases between them. This CDR3 region has 18 residues. Per the germline V gene, CDR1 is SGHTA and CDR2 is FQGNSA. The CDR3 loop reads CASSLLTALSSYNSPLHF. CDR3 DNA: TGTGCCAGCAGCTTACTCACAGCCCTGAGCTCCTATAATTCACCCCTCCACTTT.

This chain links TRBV4-3 with TRBJ1-2; D gene ambiguous. Trimming cost V 0 bases and J 4 bases, with 9 bases left between them. The CDR3 length is 14 residues. Germline CDR1 and CDR2: LGHNA and YSLEER. This CDR3 is CASSQELGFYGYTF. CDR3 nucleotide sequence: TGCGCCAGCAGCCAAGAGCTGGGTTTCTATGGCTACACCTTC.